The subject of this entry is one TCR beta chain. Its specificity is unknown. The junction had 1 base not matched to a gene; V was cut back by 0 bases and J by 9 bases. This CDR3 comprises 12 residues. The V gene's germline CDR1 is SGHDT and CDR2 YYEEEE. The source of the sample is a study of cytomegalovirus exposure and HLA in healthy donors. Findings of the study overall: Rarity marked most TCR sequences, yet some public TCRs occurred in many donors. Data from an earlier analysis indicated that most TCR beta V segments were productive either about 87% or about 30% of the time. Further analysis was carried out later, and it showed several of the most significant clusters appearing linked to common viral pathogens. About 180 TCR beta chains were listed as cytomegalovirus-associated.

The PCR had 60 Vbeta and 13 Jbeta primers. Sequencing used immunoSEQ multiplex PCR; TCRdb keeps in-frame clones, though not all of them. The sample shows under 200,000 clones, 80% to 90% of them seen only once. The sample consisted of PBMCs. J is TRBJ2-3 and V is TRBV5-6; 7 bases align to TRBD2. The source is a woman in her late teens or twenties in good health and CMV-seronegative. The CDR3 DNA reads TGTGCCAGCAGCTTGGGGGGGGGAACGCAGTATTTT. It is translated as CASSLGGGTQYF.